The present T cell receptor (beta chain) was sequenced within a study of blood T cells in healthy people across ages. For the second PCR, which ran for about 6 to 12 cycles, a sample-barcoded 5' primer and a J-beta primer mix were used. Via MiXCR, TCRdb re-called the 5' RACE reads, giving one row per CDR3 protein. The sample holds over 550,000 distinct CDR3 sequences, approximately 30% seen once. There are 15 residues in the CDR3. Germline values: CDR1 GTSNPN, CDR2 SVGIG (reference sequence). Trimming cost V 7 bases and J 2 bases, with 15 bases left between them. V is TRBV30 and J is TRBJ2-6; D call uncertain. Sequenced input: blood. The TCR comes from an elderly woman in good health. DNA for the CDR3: TGTGCCTCAAGAGTGGCCGGGCCTGGGGCCAACGTCCTGACTTTC. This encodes CASRVAGPGANVLTF.